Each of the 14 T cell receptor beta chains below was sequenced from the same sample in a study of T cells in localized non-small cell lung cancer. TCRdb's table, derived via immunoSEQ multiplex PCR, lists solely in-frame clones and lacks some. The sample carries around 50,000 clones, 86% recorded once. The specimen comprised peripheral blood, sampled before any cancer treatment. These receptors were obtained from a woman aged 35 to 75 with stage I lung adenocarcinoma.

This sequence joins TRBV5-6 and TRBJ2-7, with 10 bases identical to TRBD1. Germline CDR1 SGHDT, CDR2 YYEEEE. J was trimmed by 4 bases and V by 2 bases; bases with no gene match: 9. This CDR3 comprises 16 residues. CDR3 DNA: TGTGCCAGCAGCTTACCGGGACAGGGGCAAATGTACGAGCAGTACTTC. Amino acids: CASSLPGQGQMYEQYF.

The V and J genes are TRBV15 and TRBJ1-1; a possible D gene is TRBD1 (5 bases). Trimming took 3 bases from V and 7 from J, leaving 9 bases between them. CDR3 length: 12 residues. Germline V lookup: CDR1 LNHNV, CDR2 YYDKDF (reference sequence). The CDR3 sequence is CATSRTESEAFF. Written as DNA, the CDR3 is TGTGCCACCAGCAGGACAGAGAGTGAAGCTTTCTTT.

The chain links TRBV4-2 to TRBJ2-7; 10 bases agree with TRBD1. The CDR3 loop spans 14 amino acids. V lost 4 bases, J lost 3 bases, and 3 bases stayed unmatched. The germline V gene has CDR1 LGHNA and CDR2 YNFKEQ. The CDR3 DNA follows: TGTGCCAGCAGCCGAAGGGACAGGGGCTACGAGCAGTACTTC. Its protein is CASSRRDRGYEQYF.

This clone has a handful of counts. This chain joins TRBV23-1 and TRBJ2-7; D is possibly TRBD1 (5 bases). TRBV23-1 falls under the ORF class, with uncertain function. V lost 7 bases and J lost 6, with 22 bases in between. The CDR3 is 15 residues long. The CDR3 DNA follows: TGCGCCAGCATAACCTCAGGGAACCCCTTCCGCGAGCAGTACTTC. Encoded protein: CASITSGNPFREQYF.

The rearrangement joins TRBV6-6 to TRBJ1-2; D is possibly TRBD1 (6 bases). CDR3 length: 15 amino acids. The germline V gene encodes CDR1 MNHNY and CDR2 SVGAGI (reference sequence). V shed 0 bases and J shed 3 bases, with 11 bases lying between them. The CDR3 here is CASSYSRTAYYGYTF. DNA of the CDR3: TGTGCCAGCAGTTACTCGCGGACAGCTTACTATGGCTACACCTTC.

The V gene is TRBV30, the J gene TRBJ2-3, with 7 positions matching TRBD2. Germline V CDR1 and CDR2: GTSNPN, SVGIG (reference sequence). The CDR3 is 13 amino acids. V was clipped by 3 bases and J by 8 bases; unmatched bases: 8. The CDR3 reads CAWSDTGGGTQYF. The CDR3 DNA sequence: TGTGCCTGGAGCGACACGGGGGGAGGTACGCAGTATTTT.

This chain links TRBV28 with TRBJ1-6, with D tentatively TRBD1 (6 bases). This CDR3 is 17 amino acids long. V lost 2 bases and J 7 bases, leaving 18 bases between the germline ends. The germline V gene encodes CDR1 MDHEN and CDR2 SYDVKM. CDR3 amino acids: CASSLARGSISNSPLHF. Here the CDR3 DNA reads TGTGCCAGCAGTTTAGCCAGGGGCAGCATTTCGAATTCACCCCTCCACTTT.

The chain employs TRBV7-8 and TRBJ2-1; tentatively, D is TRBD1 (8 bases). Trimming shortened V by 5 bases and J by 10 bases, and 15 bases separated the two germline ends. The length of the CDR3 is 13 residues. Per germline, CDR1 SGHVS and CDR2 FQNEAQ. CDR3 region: CASSPGQGGEQFF. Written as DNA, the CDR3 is TGTGCCAGCAGCCCAGGACAGGGAGGGGAGCAGTTCTTC.

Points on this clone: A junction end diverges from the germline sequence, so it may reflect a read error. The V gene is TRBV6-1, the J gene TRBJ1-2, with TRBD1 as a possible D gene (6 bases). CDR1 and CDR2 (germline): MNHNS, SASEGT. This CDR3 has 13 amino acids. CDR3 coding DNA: TGTGCCAGCGGTGAAGCAGGGGCGTATGGCTACACCTTC. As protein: CASGEAGAYGYTF.

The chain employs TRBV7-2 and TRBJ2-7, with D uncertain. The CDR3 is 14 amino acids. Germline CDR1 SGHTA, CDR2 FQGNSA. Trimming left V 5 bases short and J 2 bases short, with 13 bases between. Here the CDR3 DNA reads TGTGCCAGCAGCGCCCGCGTTGGACCCTACGAGCAGTACTTC. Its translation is CASSARVGPYEQYF.

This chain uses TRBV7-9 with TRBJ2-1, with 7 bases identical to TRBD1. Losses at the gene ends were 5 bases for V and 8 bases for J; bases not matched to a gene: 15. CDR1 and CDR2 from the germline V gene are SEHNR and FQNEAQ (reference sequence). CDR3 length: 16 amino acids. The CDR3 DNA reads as TGTGCCAGCAGCCCAATTACAGGGGTTCTGGGGGATGAGCAGTTCTTC. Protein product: CASSPITGVLGDEQFF.

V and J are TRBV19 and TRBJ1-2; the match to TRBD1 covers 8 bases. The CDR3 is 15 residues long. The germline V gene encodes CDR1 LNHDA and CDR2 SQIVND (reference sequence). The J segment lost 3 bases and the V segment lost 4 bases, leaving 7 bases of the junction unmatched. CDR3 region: CASSSSLTGDYGYTF. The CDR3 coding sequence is TGTGCCAGTAGTAGCTCCTTGACAGGGGACTATGGCTACACCTTC.

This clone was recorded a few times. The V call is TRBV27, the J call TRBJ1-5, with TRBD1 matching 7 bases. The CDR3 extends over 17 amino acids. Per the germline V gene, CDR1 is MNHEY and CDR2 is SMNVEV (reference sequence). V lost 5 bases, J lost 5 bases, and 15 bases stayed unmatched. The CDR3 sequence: CASSGSSTGWRDQPQHF. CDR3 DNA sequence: TGTGCCAGCAGTGGGTCTTCGACAGGGTGGAGGGATCAGCCCCAGCATTTT.

The CDR3 here is CASSIFPGLNYGYTF. CDR3 nucleotide sequence: TGTGCCAGTAGTATATTCCCCGGACTGAACTATGGCTACACCTTC. V is TRBV19 and J is TRBJ1-2; D remains ambiguous. Germline-derived CDR1 and CDR2 are LNHDA and SQIVND (reference sequence). The CDR3 is 15 residues long. V gave up 2 bases and J gave up 2 bases, with 12 bases separating them.